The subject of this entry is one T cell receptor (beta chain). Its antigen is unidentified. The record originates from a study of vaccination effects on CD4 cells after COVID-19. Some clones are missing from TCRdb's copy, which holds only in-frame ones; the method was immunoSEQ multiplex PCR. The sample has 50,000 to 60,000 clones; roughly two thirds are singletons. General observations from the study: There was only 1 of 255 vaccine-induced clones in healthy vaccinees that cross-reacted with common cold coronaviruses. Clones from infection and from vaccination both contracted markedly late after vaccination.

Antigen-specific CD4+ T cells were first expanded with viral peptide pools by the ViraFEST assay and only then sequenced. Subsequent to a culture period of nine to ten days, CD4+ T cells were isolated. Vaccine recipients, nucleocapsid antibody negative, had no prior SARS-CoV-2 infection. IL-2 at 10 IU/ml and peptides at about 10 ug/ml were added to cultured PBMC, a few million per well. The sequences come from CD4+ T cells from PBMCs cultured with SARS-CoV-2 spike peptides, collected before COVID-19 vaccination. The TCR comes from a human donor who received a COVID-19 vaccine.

As DNA, the CDR3 is TGCAGCGTTGGTTTACAACAGGGGGCGGATGGCTACACCTTC. Translation gives CSVGLQQGADGYTF. The chain uses TRBV29-1 and TRBJ1-2; 9 bases are shared with TRBD1. Germline values: CDR1 SQVTM, CDR2 ANQGSEA. Trimming removed 4 bases from V and 6 bases from J; junction bases left unmatched: 9. The CDR3 extends over 14 amino acids.